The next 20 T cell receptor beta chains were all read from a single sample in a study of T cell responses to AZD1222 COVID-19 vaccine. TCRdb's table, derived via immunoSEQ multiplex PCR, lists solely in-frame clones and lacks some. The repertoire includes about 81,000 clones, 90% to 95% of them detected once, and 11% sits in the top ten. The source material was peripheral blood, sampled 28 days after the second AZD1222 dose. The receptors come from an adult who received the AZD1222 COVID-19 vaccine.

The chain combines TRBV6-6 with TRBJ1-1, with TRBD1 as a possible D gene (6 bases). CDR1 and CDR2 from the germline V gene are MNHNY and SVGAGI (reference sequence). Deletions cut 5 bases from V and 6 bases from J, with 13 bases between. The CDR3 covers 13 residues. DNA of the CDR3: TGTGCCAGCAGTCGCGGGACACAACCTGAAGCTTTCTTT. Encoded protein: CASSRGTQPEAFF.

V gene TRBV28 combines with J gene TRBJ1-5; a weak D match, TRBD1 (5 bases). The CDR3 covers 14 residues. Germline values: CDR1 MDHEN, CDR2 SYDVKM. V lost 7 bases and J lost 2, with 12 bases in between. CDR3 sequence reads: CASTAPGRNQPQHF. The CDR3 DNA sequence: TGTGCCAGCACCGCCCCGGGACGCAATCAGCCCCAGCATTTT. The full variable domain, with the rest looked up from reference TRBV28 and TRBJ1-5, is DVKVTQSSRYLVKRTGEKVFLECVQDMDHENMFWYRQDPGLGLRLIYFSYDVKMKEKGDIPEGYSVSREKKERFSLILESASTNQTSMYLCASTAPGRNQPQHFGDGTRLSIL.

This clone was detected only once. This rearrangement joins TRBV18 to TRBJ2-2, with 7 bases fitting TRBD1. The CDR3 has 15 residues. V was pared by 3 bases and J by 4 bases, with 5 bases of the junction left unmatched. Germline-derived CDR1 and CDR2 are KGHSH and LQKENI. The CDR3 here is CASSPRQGGTGELFF. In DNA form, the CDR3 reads TGTGCCAGCTCACCTAGACAGGGTGGCACCGGGGAGCTGTTTTTT.

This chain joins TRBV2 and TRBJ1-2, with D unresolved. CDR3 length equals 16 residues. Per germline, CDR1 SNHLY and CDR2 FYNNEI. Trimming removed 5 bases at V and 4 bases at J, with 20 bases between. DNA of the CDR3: TGTGCCAGCAGTCCCACTGGAGGGAGTATGGTCTATGGCTACACCTTC. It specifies CASSPTGGSMVYGYTF. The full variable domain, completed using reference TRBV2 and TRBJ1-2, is EPEVTQTPSHQVTQMGQEVILRCVPISNHLYFYWYRQILGQKVEFLVSFYNNEISEKSEIFDDQFSVERPDGSNFTLKIRSTKLEDSAMYFCASSPTGGSMVYGYTFGSGTRLTVV.

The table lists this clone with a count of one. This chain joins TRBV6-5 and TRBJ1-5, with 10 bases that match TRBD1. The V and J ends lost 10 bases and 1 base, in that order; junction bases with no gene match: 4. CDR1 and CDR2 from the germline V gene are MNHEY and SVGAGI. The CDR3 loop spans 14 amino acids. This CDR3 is CANMDRGSNQPQHF. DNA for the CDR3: TGTGCCAACATGGACAGGGGGAGCAATCAGCCCCAGCATTTT.

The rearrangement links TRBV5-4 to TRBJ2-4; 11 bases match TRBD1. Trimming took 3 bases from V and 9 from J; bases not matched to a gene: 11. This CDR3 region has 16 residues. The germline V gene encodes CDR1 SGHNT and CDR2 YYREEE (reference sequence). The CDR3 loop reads CASSYGQGAWESIQYF. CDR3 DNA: TGTGCCAGCAGCTACGGACAGGGGGCGTGGGAAAGCATTCAGTACTTC.

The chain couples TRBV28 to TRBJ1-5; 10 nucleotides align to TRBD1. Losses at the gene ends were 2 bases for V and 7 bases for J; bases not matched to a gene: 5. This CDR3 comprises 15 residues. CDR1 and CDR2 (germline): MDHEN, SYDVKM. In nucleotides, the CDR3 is TGTGCCAGCAGTTTACCCGGGACAGGGGCCCAGCCCCAGCATTTT. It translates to CASSLPGTGAQPQHF.

CDR3 protein: CASSLTGTGASYEQYF. The DNA for the CDR3 is TGTGCCAGCAGCTTAACCGGGACAGGGGCTTCCTACGAGCAGTACTTC. The chain carries TRBV7-3 and TRBJ2-7; 10 positions agree with TRBD1. CDR1 and CDR2 from the germline V gene are SGHTA and FQGTGA. CDR3 length: 16 residues. The junction had 3 bases not matched to a gene; V was cut back by 0 bases and J by 1 base.

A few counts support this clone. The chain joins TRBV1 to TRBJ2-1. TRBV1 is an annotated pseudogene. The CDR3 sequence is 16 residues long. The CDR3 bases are TGCACCAGCAGCCCTGACGGGTCGGGATGGGGGAATGAGCAGTTCTTC. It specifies CTSSPDGSGWGNEQFF.

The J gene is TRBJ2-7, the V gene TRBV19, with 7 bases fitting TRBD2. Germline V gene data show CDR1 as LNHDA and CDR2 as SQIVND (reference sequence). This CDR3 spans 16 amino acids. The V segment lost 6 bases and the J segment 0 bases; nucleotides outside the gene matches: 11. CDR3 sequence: CASSQAGVTFSYEQYF. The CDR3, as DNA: TGTGCCAGTAGCCAGGCGGGGGTAACTTTCTCCTACGAGCAGTACTTC.

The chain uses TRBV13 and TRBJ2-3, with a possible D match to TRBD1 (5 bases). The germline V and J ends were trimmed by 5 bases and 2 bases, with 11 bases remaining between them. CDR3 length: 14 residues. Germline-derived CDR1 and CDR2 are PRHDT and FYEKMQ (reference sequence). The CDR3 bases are TGTGCCAGCAGCCCCCGACAGTTCACAGATACGCAGTATTTT. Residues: CASSPRQFTDTQYF.

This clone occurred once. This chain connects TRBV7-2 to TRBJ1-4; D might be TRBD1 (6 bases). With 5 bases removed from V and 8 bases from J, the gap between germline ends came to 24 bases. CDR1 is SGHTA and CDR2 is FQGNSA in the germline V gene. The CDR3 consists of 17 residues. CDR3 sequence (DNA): TGTGCCAGCAGCCCCCTAGCCCTTGTGGGGGCCAGAGAAAAACTGTTTTTT. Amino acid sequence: CASSPLALVGAREKLFF.

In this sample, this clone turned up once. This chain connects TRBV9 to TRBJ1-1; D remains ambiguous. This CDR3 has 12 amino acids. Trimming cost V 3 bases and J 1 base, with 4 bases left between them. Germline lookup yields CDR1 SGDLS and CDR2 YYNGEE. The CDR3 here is CASSGTNTEAFF. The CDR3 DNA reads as TGTGCCAGCAGCGGAACGAACACTGAAGCTTTCTTT.

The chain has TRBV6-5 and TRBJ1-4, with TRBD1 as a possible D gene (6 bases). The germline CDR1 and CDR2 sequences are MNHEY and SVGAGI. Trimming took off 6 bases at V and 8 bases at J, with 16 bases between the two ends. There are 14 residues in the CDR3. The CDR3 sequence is CASRSAGAGEKLFF. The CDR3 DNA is TGTGCCAGCAGGAGTGCAGGGGCGGGGGAAAAACTGTTTTTT.

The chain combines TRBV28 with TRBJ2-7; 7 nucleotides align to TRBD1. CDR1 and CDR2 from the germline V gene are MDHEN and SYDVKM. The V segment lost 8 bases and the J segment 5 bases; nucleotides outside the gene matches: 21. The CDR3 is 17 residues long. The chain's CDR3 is CASVQQGIHLLSHEQYF. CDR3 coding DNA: TGTGCCAGCGTCCAACAGGGGATCCACCTCCTAAGCCACGAGCAGTACTTC.

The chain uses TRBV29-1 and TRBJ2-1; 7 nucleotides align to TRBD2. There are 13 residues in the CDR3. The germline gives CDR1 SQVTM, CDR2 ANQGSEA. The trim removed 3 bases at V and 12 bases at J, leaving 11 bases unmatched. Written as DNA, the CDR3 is TGCAGCGTTGAGGTTTTAGCGGGCAGTGGGCAGTTCTTC. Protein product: CSVEVLAGSGQFF.

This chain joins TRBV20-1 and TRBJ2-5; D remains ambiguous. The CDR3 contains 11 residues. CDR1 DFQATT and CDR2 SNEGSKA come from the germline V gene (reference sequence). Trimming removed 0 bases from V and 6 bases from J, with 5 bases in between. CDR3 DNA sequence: TGCAGTGCTAGAGATATACAGACCCAGTACTTC. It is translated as CSARDIQTQYF.

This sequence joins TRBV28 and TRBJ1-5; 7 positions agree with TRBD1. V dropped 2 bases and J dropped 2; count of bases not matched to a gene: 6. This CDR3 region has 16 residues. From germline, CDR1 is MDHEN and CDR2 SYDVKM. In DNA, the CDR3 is TGTGCCAGCAGTTTAAACAGGGGTGGTCGCAATCAGCCCCAGCATTTT. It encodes CASSLNRGGRNQPQHF.

In DNA form, the CDR3 reads TGCGCCAGCAGCCAAGATGGGATGACAGCTTTCTTT. It encodes CASSQDGMTAFF. The chain couples TRBV4-1 to TRBJ1-1; D gene ambiguous. The CDR3 has 12 residues. Germline CDR1 reads MGHRA; CDR2 reads YSYEKL. V shed 0 bases and J shed 10 bases, with 9 bases lying between them.

CDR3 nucleotide sequence: TGTGCCACCAGCCGACCCGGGACAGGGGACGGGGAGCAGTTCTTC. Its protein is CATSRPGTGDGEQFF. The gene calls are TRBV24-1 and TRBJ2-1; 10 nucleotides align to TRBD1. V lost 7 bases to trimming and J lost 10 bases; unmatched junction nucleotides: 12. The CDR3 is 15 residues long. Germline values: CDR1 KGHDR, CDR2 SFDVKD.